A selection of T cell receptor beta chains follows, all from one sample in a study of T cell responses to AZD1222 COVID-19 vaccine. The assay was immunoSEQ multiplex PCR, and TCRdb's table has in-frame clones only and misses some. The sample holds about 94,000 clones, roughly 90% seen once. The source was peripheral blood, collected 28 days after the second AZD1222 dose. The receptors come from an adult who received the AZD1222 COVID-19 vaccine. Each CDR3 is given with its conserved first and last residue. Fields, in order: V gene, J gene, CDR3 protein.

v_call: TRBV6-5; j_call: TRBJ1-3; cdr3_aa: CASSPGTHTIYF
v_call: TRBV10-2; j_call: TRBJ2-3; cdr3_aa: CASSEYHKVDTQYF
v_call: TRBV9; j_call: TRBJ2-5; cdr3_aa: CASSVGGLEETQYF
v_call: TRBV19; j_call: TRBJ1-5; cdr3_aa: CASSVGQDSNQPQHF
v_call: TRBV10-2; j_call: TRBJ1-5; cdr3_aa: CASSNLLWEPQHF
v_call: TRBV5-1; j_call: TRBJ1-1; cdr3_aa: CASSWGRRNTEAFF
v_call: TRBV7-9; j_call: TRBJ2-1; cdr3_aa: CASSFSRRGGGRAHEQFF
v_call: TRBV28; j_call: TRBJ1-5; cdr3_aa: CASRVIGIGQPQHF
v_call: TRBV2; j_call: TRBJ1-2; cdr3_aa: CASALNYGYTF
v_call: TRBV10-3; j_call: TRBJ2-5; cdr3_aa: CAISEPPGGSGETQYF
v_call: TRBV7-6; j_call: TRBJ2-5; cdr3_aa: CASSYIRTGQETQYF
v_call: TRBV5-6; j_call: TRBJ1-2; cdr3_aa: CASSEVGTGSFYGYTF
v_call: TRBV7-8; j_call: TRBJ1-5; cdr3_aa: CASSLTDRSNQPQHF
v_call: TRBV3-1/TRBV3-2; j_call: TRBJ2-3; cdr3_aa: CASSPLEAGGEPDTQYF
v_call: TRBV3-1/TRBV3-2; j_call: TRBJ2-2; cdr3_aa: CASSPRAMSGELFF
v_call: TRBV6-1; j_call: TRBJ2-7; cdr3_aa: CASSEMIILRGTASYEQYF
v_call: TRBV29-1; j_call: TRBJ2-3; cdr3_aa: CSVEGTSGRGTDTQYF
v_call: TRBV6-4; j_call: TRBJ2-6; cdr3_aa: CASSADRVAGANVLTF
v_call: TRBV7-9; j_call: TRBJ2-7; cdr3_aa: CASSFPAGRGREQYF
v_call: TRBV5-5; j_call: TRBJ1-2; cdr3_aa: CASSRDFFEGYTF
v_call: TRBV7-2; j_call: TRBJ2-5; cdr3_aa: CASSLVERGGTQYF
v_call: TRBV2; j_call: TRBJ1-5; cdr3_aa: CASRSLPGRQPQHF
v_call: TRBV29-1; j_call: TRBJ2-5; cdr3_aa: CSAGAGRAETQYF
v_call: TRBV6-5; j_call: TRBJ2-2; cdr3_aa: CASHGGTANTGELFF
v_call: TRBV11-2; j_call: TRBJ1-1; cdr3_aa: CASSPDGGNTEAFF
v_call: TRBV7-2; j_call: TRBJ2-1; cdr3_aa: CASSLAGSSYNEQFF
v_call: TRBV5-1; j_call: TRBJ1-1; cdr3_aa: CASSWGLEIRTEAFF
v_call: TRBV9; j_call: TRBJ2-7; cdr3_aa: CASSGGQGAFYEQYF
v_call: TRBV10-3; j_call: TRBJ2-3; cdr3_aa: CAISEFGGLTTDTQYF
v_call: TRBV5-1; j_call: TRBJ1-4; cdr3_aa: CASSLGTARGREKLFF
v_call: TRBV5-1; j_call: TRBJ2-3; cdr3_aa: CASSSGQSDTQYF
v_call: TRBV9; j_call: TRBJ2-3; cdr3_aa: CASSVQEIRGDTQYF
v_call: TRBV6-5; j_call: TRBJ2-6; cdr3_aa: CASRKTGSGANVLTF
v_call: TRBV5-1; j_call: TRBJ2-5; cdr3_aa: CASGPIAGQETQYF
v_call: TRBV11-3; j_call: TRBJ2-7; cdr3_aa: CASNLGRRPSYEQYF
v_call: TRBV28; j_call: TRBJ1-6; cdr3_aa: CASSLGGSSYNSPLHF
v_call: TRBV4-1; j_call: TRBJ2-5; cdr3_aa: CASSHGLASETQYF
v_call: TRBV7-2; j_call: TRBJ1-6; cdr3_aa: CASSLEDRGTPLHF
v_call: TRBV6-2/TRBV6-3; j_call: TRBJ1-1; cdr3_aa: CASSYFGENTEAFF
v_call: TRBV7-8; j_call: TRBJ1-2; cdr3_aa: CASSLNFWSGADGYTF
v_call: TRBV19; j_call: TRBJ1-2; cdr3_aa: CASSTQGAHGYTF
v_call: TRBV28; j_call: TRBJ1-2; cdr3_aa: CASSLSLYGYTF
v_call: TRBV5-1; j_call: TRBJ2-7; cdr3_aa: CASSLAGTGAYEQYF
v_call: TRBV7-3; j_call: TRBJ2-1; cdr3_aa: CASSRARAGSNEQFF
v_call: TRBV7-9; j_call: TRBJ1-1; cdr3_aa: CASSLVWTGSNTEAFF
v_call: TRBV10-2; j_call: TRBJ2-7; cdr3_aa: CASTPWGLSGKTYEQYF
v_call: TRBV29-1; j_call: TRBJ2-1; cdr3_aa: CSAGLYNEQFF
v_call: TRBV4-3; j_call: TRBJ2-3; cdr3_aa: CASSQIGGYTDTQYF
v_call: TRBV5-4; j_call: TRBJ1-1; cdr3_aa: CASSPATNTEAFF
v_call: TRBV27; j_call: TRBJ2-7; cdr3_aa: CASRLAGEAYEQYF
v_call: TRBV7-9; j_call: TRBJ2-3; cdr3_aa: CASRRPGPQATNTQYF
v_call: TRBV12-3/TRBV12-4; j_call: TRBJ1-2; cdr3_aa: CASSLTGGYGYTF
v_call: TRBV30; j_call: TRBJ2-3; cdr3_aa: CAWTISSTDTQYF
v_call: TRBV7-2; j_call: TRBJ1-6; cdr3_aa: CASSPGTVNNSPLHF
v_call: TRBV12-3/TRBV12-4; j_call: TRBJ1-1; cdr3_aa: CASSPNTEAFF
v_call: TRBV4-2; j_call: TRBJ1-3; cdr3_aa: CASSQEKLSGNTIYF
v_call: TRBV7-2; j_call: TRBJ2-5; cdr3_aa: CASSLGARVETQYF
v_call: TRBV10-3; j_call: TRBJ1-5; cdr3_aa: CAISGDNQPQHF